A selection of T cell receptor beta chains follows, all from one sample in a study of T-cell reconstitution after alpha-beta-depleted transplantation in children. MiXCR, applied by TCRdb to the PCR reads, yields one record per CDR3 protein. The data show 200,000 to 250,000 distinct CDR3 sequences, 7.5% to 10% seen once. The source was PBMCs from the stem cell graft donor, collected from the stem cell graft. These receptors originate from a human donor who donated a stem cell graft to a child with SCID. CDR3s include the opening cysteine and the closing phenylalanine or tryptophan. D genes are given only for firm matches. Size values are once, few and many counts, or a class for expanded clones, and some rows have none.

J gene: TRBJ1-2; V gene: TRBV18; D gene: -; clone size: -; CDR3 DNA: TGTGCCAGCTCACCGGGACGGGTTAACTATGGCTACACCTTC; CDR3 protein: CASSPGRVNYGYTF
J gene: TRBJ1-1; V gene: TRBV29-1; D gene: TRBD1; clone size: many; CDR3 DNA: TGCAGCGTTGATCAGGACAGGGTGATCACTGAAGCTTTCTTT; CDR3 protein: CSVDQDRVITEAFF
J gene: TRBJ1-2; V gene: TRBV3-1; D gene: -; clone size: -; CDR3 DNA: TGTGCCAGCAGCCAAGGGAGGGCTGGCTACACCTTC; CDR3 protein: CASSQGRAGYTF
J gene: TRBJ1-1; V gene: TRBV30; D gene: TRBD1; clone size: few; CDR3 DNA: TGTGCCTGGACGCTCGGACAGGGAAACACTGAAGCTTTCTTT; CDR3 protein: CAWTLGQGNTEAFF
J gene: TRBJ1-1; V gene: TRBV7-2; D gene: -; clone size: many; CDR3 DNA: TGTGCCAGCAGCATCACCCCCAGGGGTGAAGCTTTCTTT; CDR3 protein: CASSITPRGEAFF
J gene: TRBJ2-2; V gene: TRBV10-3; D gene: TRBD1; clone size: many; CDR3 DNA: TGTGCCATCAGTGAGAGAGGGGGCCAGAACACCGGGGAGCTGTTTTTT; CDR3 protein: CAISERGGQNTGELFF
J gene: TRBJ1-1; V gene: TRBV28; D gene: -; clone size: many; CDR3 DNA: TGTGCCAGCAGTCTCCTTATGAACACTGAAGCTTTCTTT; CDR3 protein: CASSLLMNTEAFF
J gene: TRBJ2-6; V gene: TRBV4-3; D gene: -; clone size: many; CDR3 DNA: TGCGCCAGCAGCCAAGAAGGGTTCGGAACTTCTGGGGCCAACGTCCTGACTTTC; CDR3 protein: CASSQEGFGTSGANVLTF
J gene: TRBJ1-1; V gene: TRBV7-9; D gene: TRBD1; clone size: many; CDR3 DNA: TGTGCCAGCAGTCGACAGGGTTGGGGCACTGAAGCTTTCTTT; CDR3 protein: CASSRQGWGTEAFF
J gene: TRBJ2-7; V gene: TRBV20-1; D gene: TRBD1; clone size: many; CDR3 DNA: TGCAGTGCTAGCCCCGGGACAGGGACCTCCTACGAGCAGTACTTC; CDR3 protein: CSASPGTGTSYEQYF
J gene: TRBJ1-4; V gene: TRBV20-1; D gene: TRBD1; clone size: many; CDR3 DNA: TGCAGTGCGCCCCGACAGGGATTCACTAATGAAAAACTGTTTTTT; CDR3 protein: CSAPRQGFTNEKLFF
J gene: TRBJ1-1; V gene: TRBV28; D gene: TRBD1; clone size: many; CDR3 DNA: TGTGCCAGCAGGGGGGGCAGGGGGTTCGCTGAAGCTTTCTTT; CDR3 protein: CASRGGRGFAEAFF
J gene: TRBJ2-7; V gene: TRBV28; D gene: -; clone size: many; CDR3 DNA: TGTGCCAGCAGTTCGCCCCAGGGCTACGAGCAGTACTTC; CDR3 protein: CASSSPQGYEQYF
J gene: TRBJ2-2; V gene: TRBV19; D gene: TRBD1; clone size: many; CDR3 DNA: TGTGCCAGTCTTCCAGGGGGCAGTTGGACCGGGGAGCTGTTTTTT; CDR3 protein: CASLPGGSWTGELFF
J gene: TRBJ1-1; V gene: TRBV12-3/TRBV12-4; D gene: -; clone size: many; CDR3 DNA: TGTGCCAGCAGGCCATGGGGCACTGAAGCTTTCTTT; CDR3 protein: CASRPWGTEAFF
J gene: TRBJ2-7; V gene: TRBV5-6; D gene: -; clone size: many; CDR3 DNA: TGTGCCAGCAGCCTACAGGGCTTCAGCTCCTACGAGCAGTACTTC; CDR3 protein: CASSLQGFSSYEQYF
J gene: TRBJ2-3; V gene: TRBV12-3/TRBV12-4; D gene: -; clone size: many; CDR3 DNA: TGTGCCAGCAGTTACAGGTACCTCACAGATACGCAGTATTTT; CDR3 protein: CASSYRYLTDTQYF
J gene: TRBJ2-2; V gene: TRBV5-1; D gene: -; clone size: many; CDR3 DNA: TGCGCCAGCAGCGTGACGGACAGCAACACCGGGGAGCTGTTTTTT; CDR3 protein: CASSVTDSNTGELFF
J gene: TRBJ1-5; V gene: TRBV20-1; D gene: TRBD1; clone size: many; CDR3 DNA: TGCAGTGCTAATCCCCGGGACAGGATGAGGATGAGCAATCAGCCCCAGCATTTT; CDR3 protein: CSANPRDRMRMSNQPQHF
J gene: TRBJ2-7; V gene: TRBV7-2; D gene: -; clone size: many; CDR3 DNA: TGTGCCACGGGGCAGAACTCCTACGAGCAGTACTTC; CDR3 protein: CATGQNSYEQYF
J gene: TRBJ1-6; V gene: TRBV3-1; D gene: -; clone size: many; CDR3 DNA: TGTGCCAGCAGCCAAGGAGACTCACCCCTCCACTTT; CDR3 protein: CASSQGDSPLHF
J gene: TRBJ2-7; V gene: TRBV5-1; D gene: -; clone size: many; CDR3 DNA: TGCGCCAGCAGCTTGGGGGGACAGCGGGCGGACGAGCAGTACTTC; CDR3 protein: CASSLGGQRADEQYF
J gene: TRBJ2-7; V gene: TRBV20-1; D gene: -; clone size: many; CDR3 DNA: TGCAGTGCTAGCCTAACAGGCTACGAGCAGTACTTC; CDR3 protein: CSASLTGYEQYF
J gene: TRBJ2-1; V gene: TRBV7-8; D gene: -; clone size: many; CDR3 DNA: TGTGCCAGCAGCTTAGAGAGAGCTCGGGACAATGAGCAGTTCTTC; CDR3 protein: CASSLERARDNEQFF
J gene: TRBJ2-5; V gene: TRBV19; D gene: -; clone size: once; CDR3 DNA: TGTGCCAGTAGTATTTACCCGGAGGAGACCCAGTACTTC; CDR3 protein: CASSIYPEETQYF
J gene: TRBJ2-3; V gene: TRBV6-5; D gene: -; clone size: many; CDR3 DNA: TGTGCCAGCAGCCCTAGGCGAGATACGCAGTATTTT; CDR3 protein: CASSPRRDTQYF
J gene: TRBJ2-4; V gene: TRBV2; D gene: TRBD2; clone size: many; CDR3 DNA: TGTGCCAGCAGTTCCCGGACTAGCGGGGGGGGTAAAAACATTCAGTACTTC; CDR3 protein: CASSSRTSGGGKNIQYF
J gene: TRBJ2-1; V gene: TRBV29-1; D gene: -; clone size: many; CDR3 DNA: TGCAGCGTTGAATCGGGGCACCTCTACAATGAGCAGTTCTTC; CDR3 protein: CSVESGHLYNEQFF
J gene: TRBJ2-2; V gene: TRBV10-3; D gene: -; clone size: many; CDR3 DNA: TGTGCCATCAGTGCAAGCCTCACCGGGGAGCTGTTTTTT; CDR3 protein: CAISASLTGELFF
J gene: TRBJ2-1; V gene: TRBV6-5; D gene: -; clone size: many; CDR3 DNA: TGTGCCAGCAGTTACTCGAGAATTTACAATGAGCAGTTCTTC; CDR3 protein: CASSYSRIYNEQFF
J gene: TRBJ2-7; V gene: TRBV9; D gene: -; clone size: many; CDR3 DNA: TGTGCCAGCAGCGTACAGGGGGGTTACGAGCAGTACTTC; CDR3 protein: CASSVQGGYEQYF
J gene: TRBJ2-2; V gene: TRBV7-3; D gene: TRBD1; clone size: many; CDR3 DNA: TGTGCCAGCAGCCCCCAGACAGGGCCCGGGGAGCTGTTTTTT; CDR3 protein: CASSPQTGPGELFF
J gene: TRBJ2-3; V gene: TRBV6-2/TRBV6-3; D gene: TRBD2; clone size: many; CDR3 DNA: TGTGCCAGCAGTTACTCGCCGGGGGGGGAAGATACGCAGTATTTT; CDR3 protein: CASSYSPGGEDTQYF
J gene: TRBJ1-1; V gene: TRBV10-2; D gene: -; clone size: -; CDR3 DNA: TGCGCCAGCAGCGCCGCAGCCACAACATTGAACACTGAAGCTTTCTTT; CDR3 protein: CASSAAATTLNTEAFF
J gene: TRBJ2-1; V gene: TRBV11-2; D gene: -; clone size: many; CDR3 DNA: TGTGCCAGCAGCTTAGTCCGGGCCCATGGCACCTCCTACAATGAGCAGTTCTTC; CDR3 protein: CASSLVRAHGTSYNEQFF
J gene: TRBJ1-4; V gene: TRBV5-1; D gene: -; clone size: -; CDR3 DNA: TGCGCCAGCAGCCCCCGAGGGGCTGCAACTAATGAAAAACTGTTTTTT; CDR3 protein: CASSPRGAATNEKLFF
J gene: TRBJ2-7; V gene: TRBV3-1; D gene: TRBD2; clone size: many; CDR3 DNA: TGTGCCAGCAGCCATGACGGGGGGGCCTACGAGCAGTACTTC; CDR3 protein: CASSHDGGAYEQYF
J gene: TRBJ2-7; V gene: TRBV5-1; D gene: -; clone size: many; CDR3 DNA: TGCGCCAGCAGCTTGGCCACAGGTCTCTACGAGCAGTACTTC; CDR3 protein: CASSLATGLYEQYF
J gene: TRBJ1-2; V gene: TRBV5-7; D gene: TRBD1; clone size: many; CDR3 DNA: TGTGCCAGCACCTTCCTTGGGTCTTCGAGACAGGGGGCAAATGGCTACACCTTC; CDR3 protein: CASTFLGSSRQGANGYTF
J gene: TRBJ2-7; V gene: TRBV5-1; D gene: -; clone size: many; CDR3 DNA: TGCGCCAGCAGCCTGGAGCCATCGGCCTACGAGCAGTACTTC; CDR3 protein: CASSLEPSAYEQYF
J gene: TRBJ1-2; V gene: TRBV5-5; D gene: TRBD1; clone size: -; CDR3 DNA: TGTGCCAGCAGCTTGGAGACAGGGGGACCTCGGGGCTACACCTTC; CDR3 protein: CASSLETGGPRGYTF
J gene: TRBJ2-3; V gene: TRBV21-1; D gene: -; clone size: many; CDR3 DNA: TGTGCCAGCAGCCCCCGGGTGGTAGCGGGGGGGCTTGGCACAGATACGCAGTATTTT; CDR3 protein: CASSPRVVAGGLGTDTQYF
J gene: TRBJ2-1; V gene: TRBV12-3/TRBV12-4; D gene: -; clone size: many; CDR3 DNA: TGTGCCAGCAGTTTCGACGGACCGCAGTTCTTC; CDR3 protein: CASSFDGPQFF
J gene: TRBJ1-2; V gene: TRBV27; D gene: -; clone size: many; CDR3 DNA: TGTGCCAGCAGTTTATCGGTTGGGGGGGGAGGCTACACCTTC; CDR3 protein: CASSLSVGGGGYTF
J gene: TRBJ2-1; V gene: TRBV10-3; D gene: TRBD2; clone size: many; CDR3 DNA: TGTGCCTTACGAGAAAGCGGGGGGGCCAATGAGCAGTTCTTC; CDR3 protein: CALRESGGANEQFF
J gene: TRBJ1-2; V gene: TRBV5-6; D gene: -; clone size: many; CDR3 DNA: TGTGCCAGCAGCTTAGAAGGGACACTTAACAGGGAAGGACTAAGAGGCTACACCTTC; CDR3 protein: CASSLEGTLNREGLRGYTF
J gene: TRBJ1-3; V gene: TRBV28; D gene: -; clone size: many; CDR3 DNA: TGTGCCAGCAGGGCCCTTGACGTTCTCTCTGGAAACACCATATATTTT; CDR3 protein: CASRALDVLSGNTIYF
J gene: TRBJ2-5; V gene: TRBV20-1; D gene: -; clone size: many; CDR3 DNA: TGCAGTGCTAGAGATATGAGGACGATTCCCCGAGAGACCCAGTACTTC; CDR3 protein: CSARDMRTIPRETQYF
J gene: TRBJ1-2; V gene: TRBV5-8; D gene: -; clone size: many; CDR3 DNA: TGTGCCAGCAGATGGTCGGGATCTAGGGGCTACACCTTC; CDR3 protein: CASRWSGSRGYTF
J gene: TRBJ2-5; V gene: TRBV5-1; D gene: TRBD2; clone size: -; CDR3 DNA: TGCGCCAGCAGCTGGGGGACCGGGAGGGAGACCCAGTACTTC; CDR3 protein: CASSWGTGRETQYF
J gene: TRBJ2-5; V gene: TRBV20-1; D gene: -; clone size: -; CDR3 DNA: TGCAGTGCTATTCTCGGGGCCCCGGGGGAGACCCAGTACTTC; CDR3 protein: CSAILGAPGETQYF
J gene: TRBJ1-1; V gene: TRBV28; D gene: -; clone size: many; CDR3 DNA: TGTGCCAGCAGTTTAGTCCTAAACACTGAAGCTTTCTTT; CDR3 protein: CASSLVLNTEAFF
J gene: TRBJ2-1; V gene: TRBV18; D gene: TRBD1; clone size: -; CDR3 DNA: TGTGCCAGCTCACCACCCACAGGGGGATACAATGAGCAGTTCTTC; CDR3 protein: CASSPPTGGYNEQFF